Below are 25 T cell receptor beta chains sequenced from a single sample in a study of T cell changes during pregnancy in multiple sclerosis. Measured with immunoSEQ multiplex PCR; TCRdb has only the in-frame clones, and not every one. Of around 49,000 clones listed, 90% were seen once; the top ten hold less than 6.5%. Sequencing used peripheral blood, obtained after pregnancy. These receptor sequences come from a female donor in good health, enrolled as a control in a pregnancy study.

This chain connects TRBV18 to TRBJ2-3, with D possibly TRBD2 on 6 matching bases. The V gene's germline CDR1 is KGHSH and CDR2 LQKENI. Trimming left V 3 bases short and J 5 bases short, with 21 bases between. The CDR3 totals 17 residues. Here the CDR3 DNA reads TGTGCCAGCTCACCGGGCCTGGCGGGGCGAAGTGGAGATACGCAGTATTTT. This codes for CASSPGLAGRSGDTQYF.

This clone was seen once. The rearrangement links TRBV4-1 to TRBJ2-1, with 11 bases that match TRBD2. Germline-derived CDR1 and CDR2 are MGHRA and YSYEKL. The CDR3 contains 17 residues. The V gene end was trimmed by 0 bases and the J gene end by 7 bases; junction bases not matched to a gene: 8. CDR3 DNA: TGCGCCAGCAGCCAAGAATCAAGGCTAGCGGGGGGAAATGAGCAGTTCTTC. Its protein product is CASSQESRLAGGNEQFF.

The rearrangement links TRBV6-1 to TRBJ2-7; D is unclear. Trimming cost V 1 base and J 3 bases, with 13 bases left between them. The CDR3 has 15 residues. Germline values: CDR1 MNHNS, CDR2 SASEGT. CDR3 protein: CASSEDPGFLYEQYF. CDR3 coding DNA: TGTGCCAGCAGTGAAGACCCCGGGTTCCTCTACGAGCAGTACTTC.

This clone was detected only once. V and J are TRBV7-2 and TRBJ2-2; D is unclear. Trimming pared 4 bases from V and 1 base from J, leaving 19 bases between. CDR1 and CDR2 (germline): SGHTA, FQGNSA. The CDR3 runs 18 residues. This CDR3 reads CASSSLHAARMNTGELFF. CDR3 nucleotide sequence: TGTGCCAGCAGCTCCCTCCATGCGGCCCGTATGAACACCGGGGAGCTGTTTTTT.

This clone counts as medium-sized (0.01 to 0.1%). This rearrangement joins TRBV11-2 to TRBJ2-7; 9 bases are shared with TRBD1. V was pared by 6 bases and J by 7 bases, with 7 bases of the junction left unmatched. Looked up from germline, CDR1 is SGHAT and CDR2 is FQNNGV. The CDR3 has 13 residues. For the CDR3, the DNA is TGTGCCAGCAGTCGCGGGACAGGGAGTGAGCAGTACTTC. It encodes CASSRGTGSEQYF.

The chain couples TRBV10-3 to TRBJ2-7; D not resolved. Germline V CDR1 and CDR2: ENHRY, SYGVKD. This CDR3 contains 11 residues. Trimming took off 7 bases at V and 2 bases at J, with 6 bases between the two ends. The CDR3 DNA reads TGTGCCATCATGAGCGCCTACGAGCAGTACTTC. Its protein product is CAIMSAYEQYF.

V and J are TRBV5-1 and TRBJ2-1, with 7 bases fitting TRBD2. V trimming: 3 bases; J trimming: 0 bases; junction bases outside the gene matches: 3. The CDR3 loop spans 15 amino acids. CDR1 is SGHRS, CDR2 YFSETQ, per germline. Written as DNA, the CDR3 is TGCGCCAGCAGCTCACTAGCGATCTCCTACAATGAGCAGTTCTTC. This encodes CASSSLAISYNEQFF.

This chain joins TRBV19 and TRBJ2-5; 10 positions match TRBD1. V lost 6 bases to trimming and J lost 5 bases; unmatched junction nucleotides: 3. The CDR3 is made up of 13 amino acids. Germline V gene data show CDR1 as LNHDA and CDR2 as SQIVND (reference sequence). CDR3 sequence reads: CASSATGGETQYF. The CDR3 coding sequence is TGTGCCAGTAGCGCGACAGGGGGCGAGACCCAGTACTTC.

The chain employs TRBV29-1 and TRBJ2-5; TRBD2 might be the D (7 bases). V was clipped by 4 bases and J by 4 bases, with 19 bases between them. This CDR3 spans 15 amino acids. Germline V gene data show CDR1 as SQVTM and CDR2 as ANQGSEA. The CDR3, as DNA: TGCAGCGTTGGCCCCCCCGGGGGGCGGGGAGAGACCCAGTACTTC. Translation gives CSVGPPGGRGETQYF.

The CDR3 sequence: CASSQEVTVRAGPQHF. In nucleotides, the CDR3 is TGTGCCAGCAGCCAAGAGGTGACCGTACGCGCGGGGCCCCAGCATTTT. V is TRBV4-2 and J is TRBJ1-5; D ambiguous. Looked up from germline, CDR1 is LGHNA and CDR2 is YNFKEQ. There are 16 residues in the CDR3. Trimming took off 0 bases at V and 9 bases at J, with 18 bases between the two ends.

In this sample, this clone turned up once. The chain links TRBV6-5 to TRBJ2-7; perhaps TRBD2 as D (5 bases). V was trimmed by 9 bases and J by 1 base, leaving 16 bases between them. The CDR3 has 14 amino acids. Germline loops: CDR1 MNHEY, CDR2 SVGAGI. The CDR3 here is CASFSPDSSYEQYF. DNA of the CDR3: TGTGCCAGTTTCAGCCCGGACTCATCCTACGAGCAGTACTTC.

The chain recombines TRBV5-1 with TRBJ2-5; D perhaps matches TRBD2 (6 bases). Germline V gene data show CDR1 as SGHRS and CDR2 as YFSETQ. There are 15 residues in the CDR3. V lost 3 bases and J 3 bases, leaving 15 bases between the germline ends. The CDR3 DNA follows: TGCGCCAGCAGCTCTATCGGGAGAGGAGAAGAGACCCAGTACTTC. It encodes CASSSIGRGEETQYF.

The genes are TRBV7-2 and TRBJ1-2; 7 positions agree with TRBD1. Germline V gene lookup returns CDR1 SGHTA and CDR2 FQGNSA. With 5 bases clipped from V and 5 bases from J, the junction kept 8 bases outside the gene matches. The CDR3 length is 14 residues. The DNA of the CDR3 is TGTGCCAGCAGCCTTCGACAGGGAGGTTATGGCTACACCTTC. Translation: CASSLRQGGYGYTF.

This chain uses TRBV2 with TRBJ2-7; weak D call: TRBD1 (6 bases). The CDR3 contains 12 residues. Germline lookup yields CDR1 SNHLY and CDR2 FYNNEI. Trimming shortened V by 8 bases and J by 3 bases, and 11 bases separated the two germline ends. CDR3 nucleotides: TGTGCCAGCGGAGCGGACAGCTACGAGCAGTACTTC. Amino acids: CASGADSYEQYF.

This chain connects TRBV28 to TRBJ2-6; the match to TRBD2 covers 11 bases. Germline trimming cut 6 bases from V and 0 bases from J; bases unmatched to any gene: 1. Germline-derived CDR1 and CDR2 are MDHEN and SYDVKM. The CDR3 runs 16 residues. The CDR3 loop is CASSLAGGSGANVLTF. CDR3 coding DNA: TGTGCCAGCAGCCTAGCGGGAGGCTCTGGGGCCAACGTCCTGACTTTC.

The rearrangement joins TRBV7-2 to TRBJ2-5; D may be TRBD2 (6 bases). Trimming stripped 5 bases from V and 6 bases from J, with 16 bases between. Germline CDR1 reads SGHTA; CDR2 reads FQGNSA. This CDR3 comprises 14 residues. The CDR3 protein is CASSPLTSGQTQYF. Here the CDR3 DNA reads TGTGCCAGCAGCCCCTTGACTAGTGGACAGACCCAGTACTTC.

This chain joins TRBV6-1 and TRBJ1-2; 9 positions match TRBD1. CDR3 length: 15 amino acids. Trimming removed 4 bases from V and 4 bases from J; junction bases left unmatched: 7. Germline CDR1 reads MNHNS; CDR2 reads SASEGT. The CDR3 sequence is CASSARTGDLYGYTF. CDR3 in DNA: TGTGCCAGCAGTGCCCGGACAGGGGACCTCTATGGCTACACCTTC.

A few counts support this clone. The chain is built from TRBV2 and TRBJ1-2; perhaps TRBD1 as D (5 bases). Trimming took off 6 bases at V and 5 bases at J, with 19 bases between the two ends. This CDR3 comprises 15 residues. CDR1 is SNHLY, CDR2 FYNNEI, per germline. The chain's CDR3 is CASRSIEGGGYGYTF. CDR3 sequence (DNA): TGTGCCAGCAGATCAATTGAGGGTGGGGGGTATGGCTACACCTTC.

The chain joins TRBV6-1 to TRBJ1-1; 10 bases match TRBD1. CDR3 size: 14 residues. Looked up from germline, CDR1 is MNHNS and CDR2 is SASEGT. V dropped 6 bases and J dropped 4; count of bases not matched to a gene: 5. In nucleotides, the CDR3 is TGTGCCAGCAGGGGAGGGACAGGGGTCACTGAAGCTTTCTTT. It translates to CASRGGTGVTEAFF.

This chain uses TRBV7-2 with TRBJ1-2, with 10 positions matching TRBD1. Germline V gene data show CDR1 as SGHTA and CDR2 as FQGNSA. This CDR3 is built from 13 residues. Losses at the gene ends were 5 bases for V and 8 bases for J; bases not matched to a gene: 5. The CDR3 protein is CASSAGQGRGYTF. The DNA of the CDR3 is TGTGCCAGCAGCGCGGGACAGGGGAGAGGCTACACCTTC.

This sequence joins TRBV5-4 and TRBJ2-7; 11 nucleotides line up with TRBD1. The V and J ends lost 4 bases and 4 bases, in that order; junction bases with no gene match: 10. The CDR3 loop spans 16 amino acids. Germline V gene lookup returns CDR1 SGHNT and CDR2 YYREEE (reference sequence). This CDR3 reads CASSPGQGVRLYEQYF. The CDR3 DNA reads TGTGCCAGCAGCCCGGGACAGGGGGTCAGGTTATACGAGCAGTACTTC.

CDR3 amino acids: CASSGRTSPQETQYF. CDR3 nucleotide sequence: TGTGCCAGCAGTGGCCGTACTTCGCCCCAAGAGACCCAGTACTTC. V is TRBV6-1 and J is TRBJ2-5; D unclear. This CDR3 has 15 amino acids. Trimming cost V 4 bases and J 1 base, with 13 bases left between them. Germline values: CDR1 MNHNS, CDR2 SASEGT.

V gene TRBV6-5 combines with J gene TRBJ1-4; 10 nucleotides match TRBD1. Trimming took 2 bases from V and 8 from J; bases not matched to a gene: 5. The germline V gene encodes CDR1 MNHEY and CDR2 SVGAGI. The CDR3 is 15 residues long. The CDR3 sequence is CASSYGDRGREKLFF. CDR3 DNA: TGTGCCAGCAGTTACGGGGACAGGGGAAGGGAAAAACTGTTTTTT.

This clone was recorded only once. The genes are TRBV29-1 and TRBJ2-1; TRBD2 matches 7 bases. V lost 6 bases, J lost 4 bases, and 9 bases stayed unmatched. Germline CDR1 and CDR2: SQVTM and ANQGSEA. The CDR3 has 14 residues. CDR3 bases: TGCAGCGTGGAACCGGGACTACCTTACAATGAGCAGTTCTTC. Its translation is CSVEPGLPYNEQFF.

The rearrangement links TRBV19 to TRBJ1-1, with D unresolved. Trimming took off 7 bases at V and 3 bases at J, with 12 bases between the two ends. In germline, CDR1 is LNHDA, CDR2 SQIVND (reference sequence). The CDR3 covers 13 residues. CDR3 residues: CASNRYTDTEAFF. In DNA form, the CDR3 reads TGTGCCAGTAACCGATACACCGACACTGAAGCTTTCTTT.